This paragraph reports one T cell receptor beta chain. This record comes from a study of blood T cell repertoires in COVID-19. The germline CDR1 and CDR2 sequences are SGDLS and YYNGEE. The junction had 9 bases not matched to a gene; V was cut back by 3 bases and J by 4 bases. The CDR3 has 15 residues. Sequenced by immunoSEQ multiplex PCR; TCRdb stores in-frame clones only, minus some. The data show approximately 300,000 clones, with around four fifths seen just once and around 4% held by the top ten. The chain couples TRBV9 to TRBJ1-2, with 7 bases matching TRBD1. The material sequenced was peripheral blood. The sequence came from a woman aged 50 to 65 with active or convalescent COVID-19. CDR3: CASSGKTGPRYGYTF. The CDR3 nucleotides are TGTGCCAGCAGCGGGAAGACAGGGCCGCGCTATGGCTACACCTTC. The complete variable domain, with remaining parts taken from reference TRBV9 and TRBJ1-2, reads DSGVTQTPKHLITATGQRVTLRCSPRSGDLSVYWYQQSLDQGLQFLIQYYNGEERAKGNILERFSAQQFPDLHSELNLSSLELGDSALYFCASSGKTGPRYGYTFGSGTRLTVV.